These 16 T cell receptor beta chains came from one sample sequenced in a study of blood T cell repertoires in COVID-19. Using immunoSEQ multiplex PCR, the repertoire was profiled, and TCRdb retains in-frame clones only, with some absent. The data contain over 150,000 clones, under 90% of them singletons. The sequenced sample consisted of peripheral blood. These receptors were collected from an elderly woman with active or convalescent COVID-19.

The chain links TRBV10-3 to TRBJ2-2, with TRBD2 matching over 10 bases. Per germline, CDR1 ENHRY and CDR2 SYGVKD. V was pared by 2 bases and J by 0 bases, with 3 bases of the junction left unmatched. This CDR3 is built from 17 residues. The CDR3 here is CAISEQGLAANTGELFF. CDR3 coding DNA: TGTGCCATCAGTGAGCAAGGACTAGCGGCGAACACCGGGGAGCTGTTTTTT.

This clone has a single count. The chain recombines TRBV6-2 or TRBV6-3 with TRBJ2-1; no reliable D call. Germline values: CDR1 MNHEY, CDR2 SVGEGT. Trimming removed 6 bases from V and 4 bases from J, with 7 bases in between. The CDR3 has 12 residues. The CDR3 here is CASSDSYNEQFF. CDR3 in DNA: TGTGCCAGCAGCGACTCATACAATGAGCAGTTCTTC.

The V and J genes are TRBV19 and TRBJ1-5; tentative D call: TRBD1 (6 bases). Germline CDR1 LNHDA, CDR2 SQIVND (reference sequence). V dropped 10 bases and J dropped 1 base, with 17 bases sitting between them. The length of the CDR3 is 15 residues. The CDR3 reads CATQQGGSSNQPQHF. Here the CDR3 DNA reads TGTGCCACACAACAGGGAGGGTCAAGCAATCAGCCCCAGCATTTT.

CDR3 bases: TGTGCCAGCAGCAGAAGGACAGGGGTACAACACTATGGCTACACCTTC. Translation: CASSRRTGVQHYGYTF. This chain connects TRBV7-9 to TRBJ1-2; 9 nucleotides align to TRBD1. Per germline, CDR1 SEHNR and CDR2 FQNEAQ (reference sequence). The V segment lost 5 bases and the J segment 3 bases; nucleotides outside the gene matches: 10. The CDR3 covers 16 residues.

The chain combines TRBV6-1 with TRBJ2-7; no firm D call. Germline V gene data show CDR1 as MNHNS and CDR2 as SASEGT. This CDR3 is 11 amino acids long. Trimming took off 5 bases at V and 4 bases at J, with 6 bases between the two ends. In DNA form, the CDR3 reads TGTGCCAGCAGTATTTCTTACGAGCAGTACTTC. Its translation is CASSISYEQYF.

The chain has TRBV30 and TRBJ2-3; the D is unclear. Trimming cost V 6 bases and J 2 bases, with 9 bases left between them. Germline V lookup: CDR1 GTSNPN, CDR2 SVGIG (reference sequence). CDR3 size: 12 residues. The CDR3 loop reads CACRLLTDTQYF. Here the CDR3 DNA reads TGTGCCTGCCGACTTCTCACAGATACGCAGTATTTT.

The chain uses TRBV28 and TRBJ1-5; 11 positions agree with TRBD1. With V trimmed by 5 bases and J by 6 bases, 9 bases remained unmatched. The CDR3 sequence is 16 residues long. Germline V gene data show CDR1 as MDHEN and CDR2 as SYDVKM. CDR3: CASSPPGQGVSQPQHF. In nucleotides, the CDR3 is TGTGCCAGCAGTCCTCCGGGACAGGGGGTTAGTCAGCCCCAGCATTTT. The full variable domain, rest sourced from reference TRBV28 and TRBJ1-5, is DVKVTQSSRYLVKRTGEKVFLECVQDMDHENMFWYRQDPGLGLRLIYFSYDVKMKEKGDIPEGYSVSREKKERFSLILESASTNQTSMYLCASSPPGQGVSQPQHFGDGTRLSIL.

The gene calls are TRBV9 and TRBJ1-2; 7 bases fit TRBD1. The CDR3 has 13 amino acids. Germline V gene data show CDR1 as SGDLS and CDR2 as YYNGEE. With 3 bases clipped from V and 4 bases from J, the junction kept 3 bases outside the gene matches. DNA of the CDR3: TGTGCCAGCAGCGAGGGGACAGCCTATGGCTACACCTTC. It codes for CASSEGTAYGYTF.

The gene calls are TRBV15 and TRBJ2-7; 7 nucleotides line up with TRBD2. With V trimmed by 1 base and J by 3 bases, 6 bases remained unmatched. CDR1 and CDR2 (germline): LNHNV, YYDKDF (reference sequence). The CDR3 is 15 amino acids. CDR3 bases: TGTGCCACCAGCAGAGGGCGGGAGAACGTCTACGAGCAGTACTTC. This translates into CATSRGRENVYEQYF.

This chain connects TRBV27 to TRBJ2-6; unclear D gene. CDR3 length: 17 amino acids. Trimming stripped 3 bases from V and 0 bases from J, with 12 bases between. Germline V gene lookup returns CDR1 MNHEY and CDR2 SMNVEV (reference sequence). CDR3 protein: CASSFGSSASGANVLTF. The CDR3 nucleotides are TGTGCCAGCAGTTTTGGCAGCAGCGCCTCTGGGGCCAACGTCCTGACTTTC. Full variable domain (remainder filled in from reference TRBV27 and TRBJ2-6): EAQVTQNPRYLITVTGKKLTVTCSQNMNHEYMSWYRQDPGLGLRQIYYSMNVEVTDKGDVPEGYKVSRKEKRNFPLILESPSPNQTSLYFCASSFGSSASGANVLTFGAGSRLTVL.

This sequence joins TRBV7-9 and TRBJ2-1; 9 bases align to TRBD2. This CDR3 is 16 amino acids long. The trim removed 5 bases at V and 4 bases at J, leaving 9 bases unmatched. The germline V gene has CDR1 SEHNR and CDR2 FQNEAQ (reference sequence). Written as DNA, the CDR3 is TGTGCCAGCAGCCGGGAGCGGGGGGCCTCTTACAATGAGCAGTTCTTC. Amino acid sequence: CASSRERGASYNEQFF.

V gene TRBV5-6 combines with J gene TRBJ2-3; D perhaps matches TRBD1 (6 bases). Trimming cost V 2 bases and J 3 bases, with 7 bases left between them. This CDR3 comprises 13 residues. CDR1 SGHDT and CDR2 YYEEEE come from the germline V gene. CDR3 in DNA: TGTGCCAGCAGCTTTACAGGGACAGATACGCAGTATTTT. Protein: CASSFTGTDTQYF.

This clone has more than one count but fewer than ten. The chain employs TRBV10-2 and TRBJ1-3; D gene unclear. From germline, CDR1 is WSHSY and CDR2 SAAADI. The CDR3 has 17 amino acids. The ends were cut back, 0 bases at V and 4 bases at J, with 16 bases in the middle. CDR3 amino acids: CASSESFGTGRGNTIYF. The CDR3 DNA reads as TGCGCCAGCAGTGAGTCTTTTGGTACTGGGAGAGGAAACACCATATATTTT.

In this sample, this clone turned up once. The chain has TRBV7-3 and TRBJ2-7, with 7 bases that match TRBD1. Losses at the gene ends were 3 bases for V and 2 bases for J; bases not matched to a gene: 4. This CDR3 region has 14 residues. Germline values: CDR1 SGHTA, CDR2 FQGTGA. CDR3 sequence reads: CASSLTGSTYEQYF. The CDR3 DNA reads TGTGCCAGCAGCTTGACAGGGTCTACCTACGAGCAGTACTTC.

This sequence joins TRBV2 and TRBJ1-6, with D possibly matching TRBD1 (6 bases). The length of the CDR3 is 15 residues. Germline V CDR1 and CDR2: SNHLY, FYNNEI. V gave up 3 bases and J gave up 7 bases, with 13 bases separating them. The CDR3: CASSDAGGRNSPLHF. CDR3 DNA: TGTGCCAGCAGTGATGCGGGGGGCCGGAATTCACCCCTCCACTTT.

This clone was recorded once. J is TRBJ1-6 and V is TRBV7-6; the D gene is possibly TRBD1 (6 bases). The V gene's germline CDR1 is SGHVS and CDR2 FNYEAQ. The V end was cut by 2 bases, the J end by 8 bases, with 10 bases between. This CDR3 comprises 14 residues. The CDR3 reads CASSLNSGDSPLHF. CDR3 DNA: TGTGCCAGCAGCTTAAATTCAGGGGATTCACCCCTCCACTTT.